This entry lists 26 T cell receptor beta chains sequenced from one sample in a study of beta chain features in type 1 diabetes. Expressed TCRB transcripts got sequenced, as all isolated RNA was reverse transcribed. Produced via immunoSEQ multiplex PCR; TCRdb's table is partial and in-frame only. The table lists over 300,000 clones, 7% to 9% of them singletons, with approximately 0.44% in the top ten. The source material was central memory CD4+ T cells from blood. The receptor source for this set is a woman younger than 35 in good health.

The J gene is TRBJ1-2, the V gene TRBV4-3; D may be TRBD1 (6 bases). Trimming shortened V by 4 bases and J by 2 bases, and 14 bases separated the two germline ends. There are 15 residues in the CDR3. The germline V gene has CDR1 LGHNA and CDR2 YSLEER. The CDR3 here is CASSLARTGNYGYTF. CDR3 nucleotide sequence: TGCGCCAGCAGCCTCGCCCGTACAGGGAACTATGGCTACACCTTC.

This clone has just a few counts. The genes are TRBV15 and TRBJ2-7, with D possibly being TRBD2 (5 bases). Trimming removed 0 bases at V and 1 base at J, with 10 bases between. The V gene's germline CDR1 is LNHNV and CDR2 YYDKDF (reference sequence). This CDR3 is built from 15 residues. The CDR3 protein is CATSRDPSGSYEQYF. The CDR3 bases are TGTGCCACCAGCAGAGATCCCAGCGGTTCCTACGAGCAGTACTTC.

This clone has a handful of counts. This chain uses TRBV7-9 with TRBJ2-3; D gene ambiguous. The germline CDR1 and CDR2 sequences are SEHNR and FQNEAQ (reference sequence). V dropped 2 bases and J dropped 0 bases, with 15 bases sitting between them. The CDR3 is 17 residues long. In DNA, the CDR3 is TGTGCCAGCAGCTTACCCCCTGACACGAGAAGCACAGATACGCAGTATTTT. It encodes CASSLPPDTRSTDTQYF.

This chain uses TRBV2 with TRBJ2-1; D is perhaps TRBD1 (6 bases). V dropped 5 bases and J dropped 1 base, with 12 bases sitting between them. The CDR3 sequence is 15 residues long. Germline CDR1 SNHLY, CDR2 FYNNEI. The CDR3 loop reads CASSIGQNSYNEQFF. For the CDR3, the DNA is TGTGCCAGCAGTATAGGACAGAATTCCTACAATGAGCAGTTCTTC.

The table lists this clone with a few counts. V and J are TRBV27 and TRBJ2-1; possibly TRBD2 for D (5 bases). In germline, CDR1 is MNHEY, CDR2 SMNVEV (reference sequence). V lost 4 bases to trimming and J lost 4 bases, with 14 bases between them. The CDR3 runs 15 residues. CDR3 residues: CASSSESRGYNEQFF. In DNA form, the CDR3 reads TGTGCCAGCAGTTCGGAGTCAAGAGGGTACAATGAGCAGTTCTTC.

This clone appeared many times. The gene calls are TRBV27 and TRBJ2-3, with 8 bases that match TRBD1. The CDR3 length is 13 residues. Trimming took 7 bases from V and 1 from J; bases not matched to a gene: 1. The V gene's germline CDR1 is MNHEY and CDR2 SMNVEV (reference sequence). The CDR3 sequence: CASMGQGTDTQYF. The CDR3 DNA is TGTGCCAGCATGGGACAGGGCACAGATACGCAGTATTTT.

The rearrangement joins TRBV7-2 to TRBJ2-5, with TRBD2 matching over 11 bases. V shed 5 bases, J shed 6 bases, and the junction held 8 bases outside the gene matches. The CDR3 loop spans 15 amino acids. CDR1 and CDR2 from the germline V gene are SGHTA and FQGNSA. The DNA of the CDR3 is TGTGCCAGCAGCAGGACTAGCGGGTTCGGACAGACCCAGTACTTC. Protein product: CASSRTSGFGQTQYF.

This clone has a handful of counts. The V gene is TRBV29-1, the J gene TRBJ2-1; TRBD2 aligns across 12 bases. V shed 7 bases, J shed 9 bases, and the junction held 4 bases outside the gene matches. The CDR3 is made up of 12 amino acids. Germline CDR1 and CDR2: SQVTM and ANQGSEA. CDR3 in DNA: TGCAGCGAGCTAGCGGGAGGGTCTGAGCAGTTCTTC. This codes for CSELAGGSEQFF.

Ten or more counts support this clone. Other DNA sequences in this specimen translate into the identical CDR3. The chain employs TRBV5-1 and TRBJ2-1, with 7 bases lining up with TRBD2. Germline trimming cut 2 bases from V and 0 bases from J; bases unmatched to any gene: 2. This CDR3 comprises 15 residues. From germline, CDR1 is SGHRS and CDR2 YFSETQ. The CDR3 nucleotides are TGCGCCAGCAGCTTTACGGGAGGCTCCTACAATGAGCAGTTCTTC. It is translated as CASSFTGGSYNEQFF.

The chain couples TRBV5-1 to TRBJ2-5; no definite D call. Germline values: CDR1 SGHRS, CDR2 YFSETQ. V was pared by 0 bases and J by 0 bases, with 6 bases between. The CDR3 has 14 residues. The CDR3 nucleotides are TGCGCCAGCAGCTTGGGGCGGAACCAAGAGACCCAGTACTTC. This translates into CASSLGRNQETQYF.

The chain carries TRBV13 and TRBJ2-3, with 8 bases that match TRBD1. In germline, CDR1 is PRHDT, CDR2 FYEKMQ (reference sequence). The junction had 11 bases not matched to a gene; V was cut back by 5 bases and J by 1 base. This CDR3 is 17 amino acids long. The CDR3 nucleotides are TGTGCCAGCAGCAGCACCCCGACAGGGGTCCGCACAGATACGCAGTATTTT. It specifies CASSSTPTGVRTDTQYF.

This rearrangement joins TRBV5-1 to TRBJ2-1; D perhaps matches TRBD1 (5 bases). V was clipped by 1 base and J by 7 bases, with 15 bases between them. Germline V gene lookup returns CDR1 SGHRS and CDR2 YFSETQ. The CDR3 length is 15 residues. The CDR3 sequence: CASSLTQGLRNEQFF. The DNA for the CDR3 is TGCGCCAGCAGCTTGACTCAGGGCCTCAGGAATGAGCAGTTCTTC.

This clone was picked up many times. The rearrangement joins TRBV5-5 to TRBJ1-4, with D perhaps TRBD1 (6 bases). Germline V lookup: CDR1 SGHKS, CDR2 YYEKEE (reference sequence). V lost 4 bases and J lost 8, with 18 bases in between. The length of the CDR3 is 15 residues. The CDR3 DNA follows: TGTGCCAGCAGCGCAAGCCAGGGGAAAGAAGAAAAACTGTTTTTT. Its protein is CASSASQGKEEKLFF.

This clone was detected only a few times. The CDR3 here is CASSLDTTNEKLFF. The CDR3 DNA is TGCGCCAGCAGCTTGGACACGACTAATGAAAAACTGTTTTTT. The chain combines TRBV5-1 with TRBJ1-4; D is ambiguous. Germline V CDR1 and CDR2: SGHRS, YFSETQ. The CDR3 loop spans 14 amino acids. With 0 bases removed from V and 2 bases from J, the gap between germline ends came to 5 bases.

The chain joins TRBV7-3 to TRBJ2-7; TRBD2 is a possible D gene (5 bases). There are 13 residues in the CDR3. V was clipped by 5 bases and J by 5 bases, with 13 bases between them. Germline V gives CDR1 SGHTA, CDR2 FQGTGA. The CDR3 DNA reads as TGTGCCAGCAGCAAAAGCGGCGTCCACGAGCAGTACTTC. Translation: CASSKSGVHEQYF.

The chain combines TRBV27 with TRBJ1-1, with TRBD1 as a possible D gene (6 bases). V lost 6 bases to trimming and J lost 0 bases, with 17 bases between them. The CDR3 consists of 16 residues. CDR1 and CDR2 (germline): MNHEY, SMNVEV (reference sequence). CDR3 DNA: TGTGCCAGCAGCGTTGCACGACAGGTTCTGAACACTGAAGCTTTCTTT. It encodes CASSVARQVLNTEAFF.

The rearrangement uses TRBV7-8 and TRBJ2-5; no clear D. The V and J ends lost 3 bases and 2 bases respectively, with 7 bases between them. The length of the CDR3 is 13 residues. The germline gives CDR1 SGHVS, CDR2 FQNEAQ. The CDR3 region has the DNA TGTGCCAGCAGCTTCGCAGAACAAGAGACCCAGTACTTC. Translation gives CASSFAEQETQYF.

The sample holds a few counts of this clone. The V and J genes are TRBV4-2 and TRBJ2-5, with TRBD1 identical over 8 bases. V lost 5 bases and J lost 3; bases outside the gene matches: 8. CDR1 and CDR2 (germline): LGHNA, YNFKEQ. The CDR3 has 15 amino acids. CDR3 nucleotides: TGTGCCAGCAGCACGCGCTACAGGGGGGAAGAGACCCAGTACTTC. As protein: CASSTRYRGEETQYF.

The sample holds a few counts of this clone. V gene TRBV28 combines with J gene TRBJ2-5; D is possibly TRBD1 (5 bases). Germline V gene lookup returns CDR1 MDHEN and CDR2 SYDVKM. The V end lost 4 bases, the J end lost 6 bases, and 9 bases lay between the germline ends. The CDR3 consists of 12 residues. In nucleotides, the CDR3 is TGTGCCAGCAGTTCGACAGTAAAGACCCAGTACTTC. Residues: CASSSTVKTQYF.

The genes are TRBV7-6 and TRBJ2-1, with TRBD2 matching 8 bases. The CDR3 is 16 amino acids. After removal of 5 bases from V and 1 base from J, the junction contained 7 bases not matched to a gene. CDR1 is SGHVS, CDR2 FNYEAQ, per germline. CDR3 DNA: TGTGCCAGCAGCGCTCGGAGCGGGAGATCCTACAATGAGCAGTTCTTC. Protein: CASSARSGRSYNEQFF.

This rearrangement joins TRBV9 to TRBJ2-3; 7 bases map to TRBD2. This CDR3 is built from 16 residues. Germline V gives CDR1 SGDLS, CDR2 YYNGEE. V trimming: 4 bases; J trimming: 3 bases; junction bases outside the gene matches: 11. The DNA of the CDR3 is TGTGCCAGCAGCACTACGGGGAGGGGAAGGACAGATACGCAGTATTTT. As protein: CASSTTGRGRTDTQYF.

The CDR3 DNA reads TGTGCCAGCAGTGAATCGAGGATTACGCAGTTCTTC. Residues: CASSESRITQFF. V usage is TRBV2 and J usage is TRBJ2-1; D remains unclear. Germline lookup yields CDR1 SNHLY and CDR2 FYNNEI. V was clipped by 2 bases and J by 12 bases, with 11 bases between them. This CDR3 comprises 12 residues.

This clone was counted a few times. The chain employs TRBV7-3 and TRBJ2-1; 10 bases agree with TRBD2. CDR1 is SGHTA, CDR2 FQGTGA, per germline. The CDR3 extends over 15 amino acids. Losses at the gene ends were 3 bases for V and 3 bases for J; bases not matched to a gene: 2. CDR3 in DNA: TGTGCCAGCAGCTTCGGACTAGCGGTCTACAATGAGCAGTTCTTC. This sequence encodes CASSFGLAVYNEQFF.

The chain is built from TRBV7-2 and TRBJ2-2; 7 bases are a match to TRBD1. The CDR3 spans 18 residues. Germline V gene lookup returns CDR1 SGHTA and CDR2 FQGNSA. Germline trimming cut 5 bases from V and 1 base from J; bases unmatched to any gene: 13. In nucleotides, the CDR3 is TGTGCCAGCAGCATCCGGGGCACAGGGGCAGGGAACACCGGGGAGCTGTTTTTT. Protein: CASSIRGTGAGNTGELFF.

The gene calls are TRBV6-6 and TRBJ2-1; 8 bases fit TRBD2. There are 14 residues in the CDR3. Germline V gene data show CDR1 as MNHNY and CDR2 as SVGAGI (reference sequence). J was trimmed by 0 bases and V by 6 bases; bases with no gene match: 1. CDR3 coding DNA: TGTGCCAGCAGAAGCGGGAGCTCCTACAATGAGCAGTTCTTC. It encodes CASRSGSSYNEQFF.

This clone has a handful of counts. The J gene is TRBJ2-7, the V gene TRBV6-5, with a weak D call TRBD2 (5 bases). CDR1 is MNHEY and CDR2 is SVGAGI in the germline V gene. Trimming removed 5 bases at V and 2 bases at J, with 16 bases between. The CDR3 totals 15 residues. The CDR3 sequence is CASSPDERGTYEQYF. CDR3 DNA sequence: TGTGCCAGCAGTCCTGATGAACGGGGTACCTACGAGCAGTACTTC.